A single sample gave rise to the 20 T cell receptor beta chains below, sequenced in a study of Ad26.COV2.S vaccination and SARS-CoV-2 variants. Documented treatment: around 19 received Ad26.COV2.S at low or high dose, single or two shots; a few received placebo; per-sample allocation not given. At day 63 after the first vaccine or placebo injection, samples were drawn. Measured with immunoSEQ multiplex PCR; TCRdb has only the in-frame clones, and not every one. The sample consists of around 450,000 clones, 75% to 95% of them appearing once. Source: peripheral blood, taken in a trial of Ad26.COV2.S vaccine versus placebo. All receptors come from a person aged 18-60 years who received the Ad26.COV2.S COVID-19 vaccine or a placebo.

The gene calls are TRBV11-2 and TRBJ2-7; TRBD2 matches at 7 bases. V shed 11 bases and J 0 bases; nucleotides not matched to a gene: 16. CDR1 and CDR2 from the germline V gene are SGHAT and FQNNGV. This CDR3 region has 16 residues. CDR3 region: CAASGGSGKSSYEQYF. In DNA form, the CDR3 reads TGTGCCGCGTCAGGAGGGAGCGGGAAAAGCTCCTACGAGCAGTACTTC.

The chain carries TRBV7-8 and TRBJ1-5, with TRBD1 as a possible D gene (5 bases). With 1 base removed from V and 5 bases from J, the gap between germline ends came to 9 bases. The CDR3 contains 14 residues. Germline CDR1 is SGHVS and CDR2 is FQNEAQ. CDR3 DNA sequence: TGTGCCAGCAGCTTAGATGGGGCCTATCAGCCCCAGCATTTT. Translation gives CASSLDGAYQPQHF.

CDR3 residues: CASSQDSSGPGNEQFF. Written as DNA, the CDR3 is TGCGCCAGCAGCCAAGATAGTAGCGGCCCAGGGAATGAGCAGTTCTTC. V is TRBV4-3 and J is TRBJ2-1; tentative D call: TRBD2 (6 bases). V lost 0 bases, J lost 7 bases, and 16 bases lay in between. Germline lookup yields CDR1 LGHNA and CDR2 YSLEER. CDR3 length equals 16 residues.

In its sample, this clone was seen once. The chain joins TRBV7-9 to TRBJ2-2; 12 nucleotides match TRBD2. The junction had 9 bases not matched to a gene; V was cut back by 6 bases and J by 7 bases. The germline V gene has CDR1 SEHNR and CDR2 FQNEAQ (reference sequence). CDR3 length: 16 amino acids. CDR3 DNA sequence: TGTGCCAGCAGGGAGACTAGCGGGAGTTTAGGCGGGGAGCTGTTTTTT. Translation gives CASRETSGSLGGELFF.

The chain is built from TRBV19 and TRBJ1-1, with D maybe TRBD1 (6 bases). V was clipped by 5 bases and J by 1 base, with 8 bases between them. The CDR3 spans 13 residues. Germline CDR1 and CDR2: LNHDA and SQIVND (reference sequence). The CDR3 region has the DNA TGTGCCAGTAGTGCGGGACAGAACACTGAAGCTTTCTTT. This encodes CASSAGQNTEAFF. Full variable domain (remainder filled in from reference TRBV19 and TRBJ1-1): DGGITQSPKYLFRKEGQNVTLSCEQNLNHDAMYWYRQDPGQGLRLIYYSQIVNDFQKGDIAEGYSVSREKKESFPLTVTSAQKNPTAFYLCASSAGQNTEAFFGQGTRLTVV.

This sequence joins TRBV5-1 and TRBJ1-3; D call uncertain. The V end was cut by 2 bases, the J end by 2 bases, with 11 bases between. This CDR3 region has 15 residues. Germline-derived CDR1 and CDR2 are SGHRS and YFSETQ. The CDR3 region is CASSLYRPTGNTIYF. As DNA, the CDR3 is TGCGCCAGCAGCTTATATCGCCCGACTGGAAACACCATATATTTT.

The J gene is TRBJ2-3, the V gene TRBV19; D call uncertain. Per germline, CDR1 LNHDA and CDR2 SQIVND (reference sequence). V was trimmed by 0 bases and J by 0 bases, leaving 1 base between them. This CDR3 is built from 13 residues. The CDR3 nucleotides read TGTGCCAGTAGTATAGATAGCACAGATACGCAGTATTTT. It translates to CASSIDSTDTQYF.

The V and J genes are TRBV19 and TRBJ2-2; D unclear. Looked up from germline, CDR1 is LNHDA and CDR2 is SQIVND (reference sequence). Deletions cut 9 bases from V and 5 bases from J, with 10 bases between. The CDR3 has 12 amino acids. CDR3 residues: CASQIETGELFF. The CDR3 nucleotides read TGTGCCAGCCAGATTGAGACCGGGGAGCTGTTTTTT.

V is TRBV5-4 and J is TRBJ2-7, with D tentatively TRBD2 (6 bases). The V gene lost 4 bases and the J gene lost 0 bases, with 17 bases spanning the gap. Germline CDR1 and CDR2: SGHNT and YYREEE (reference sequence). The length of the CDR3 is 16 residues. The CDR3 DNA follows: TGTGCCAGCAGCCGGTTTTCAACCGGGAGCTCCTACGAGCAGTACTTC. Its protein product is CASSRFSTGSSYEQYF.

The rearrangement uses TRBV28 and TRBJ2-5; 10 nucleotides line up with TRBD2. There are 18 residues in the CDR3. Germline CDR1 and CDR2: MDHEN and SYDVKM. Trimming took 10 bases from V and 0 from J; bases not matched to a gene: 17. CDR3 in amino acids: CATSFTSGKTLYQETQYF. Written as DNA, the CDR3 is TGTGCCACCTCCTTTACTAGCGGGAAGACATTGTACCAAGAGACCCAGTACTTC.

The rearrangement links TRBV5-6 to TRBJ2-3; unclear D gene. Trimming left V 3 bases short and J 5 bases short, with 13 bases between. Germline V CDR1 and CDR2: SGHDT, YYEEEE. This CDR3 comprises 14 residues. The CDR3 sequence: CASSSSYERDTQYF. The CDR3 nucleotides read TGTGCCAGCAGCTCCTCGTATGAACGAGATACGCAGTATTTT.

This clone was counted once. This chain links TRBV18 with TRBJ1-1; D is uncertain. Germline values: CDR1 KGHSH, CDR2 LQKENI. The CDR3 is 16 amino acids. V lost 2 bases to trimming and J lost 1 base, with 14 bases between them. CDR3 in amino acids: CASSPTLVQRNTEAFF. The CDR3 DNA sequence: TGTGCCAGCTCACCAACCTTGGTGCAGAGGAACACTGAAGCTTTCTTT. The whole variable domain, filled in from reference TRBV18 and TRBJ1-1, reads NAGVMQNPRHLVRRRGQEARLRCSPMKGHSHVYWYRQLPEEGLKFMVYLQKENIIDESGMPKERFSAEFPKEGPSILRIQQVVRGDSAAYFCASSPTLVQRNTEAFFGQGTRLTVV.

The rearrangement uses TRBV19 and TRBJ2-7; a weak D match, TRBD1 (6 bases). The ends were cut back, 8 bases at V and 3 bases at J, with 11 bases in the middle. Germline V gene data show CDR1 as LNHDA and CDR2 as SQIVND (reference sequence). The CDR3 contains 12 residues. The CDR3, as DNA: TGTGCCAGTCCGGGACACCTCTACGAGCAGTACTTC. This encodes CASPGHLYEQYF.

The chain has TRBV2 and TRBJ2-7; the match to TRBD2 covers 10 bases. With V trimmed by 4 bases and J by 3 bases, 9 bases remained unmatched. The germline V gene encodes CDR1 SNHLY and CDR2 FYNNEI. The CDR3 is 16 residues long. The CDR3 is CASSGGFGLADYEQYF. CDR3 DNA sequence: TGTGCCAGCAGTGGGGGGTTCGGACTAGCGGACTACGAGCAGTACTTC.

The V gene is TRBV7-9, the J gene TRBJ2-3; D unclear. CDR3 length: 11 residues. V lost 4 bases to trimming and J lost 5 bases, with 4 bases between them. Germline V gene data show CDR1 as SEHNR and CDR2 as FQNEAQ (reference sequence). The chain's CDR3 is CASSSVDTQYF. The DNA of the CDR3 is TGTGCCAGCAGCTCAGTAGATACGCAGTATTTT.

This rearrangement joins TRBV30 to TRBJ1-3; no clear D. CDR1 and CDR2 (germline): GTSNPN, SVGIG (reference sequence). The CDR3 extends over 13 amino acids. The V gene lost 3 bases and the J gene lost 0 bases, with 6 bases spanning the gap. The CDR3 loop reads CAWRGTSGNTIYF. CDR3 DNA sequence: TGTGCCTGGAGAGGTACCTCTGGAAACACCATATATTTT.

The gene calls are TRBV6-6 and TRBJ1-4; D perhaps matches TRBD1 (6 bases). Deletions cut 7 bases from V and 6 bases from J, with 9 bases between. The CDR3 extends over 12 amino acids. CDR1 and CDR2 (germline): MNHNY, SVGAGI (reference sequence). The chain's CDR3 is CASNGGYEKLFF. The DNA of the CDR3 is TGTGCCAGCAATGGGGGCTATGAAAAACTGTTTTTT.

This clone was seen a handful of times. The gene calls are TRBV5-1 and TRBJ2-1; a possible D gene is TRBD2 (5 bases). The CDR3 totals 15 residues. Trimming stripped 4 bases from V and 5 bases from J, with 16 bases between. Per the germline V gene, CDR1 is SGHRS and CDR2 is YFSETQ. DNA of the CDR3: TGCGCCAGCAGCCACCTCGGCGGGCCTAACAATGAGCAGTTCTTC. Amino acids: CASSHLGGPNNEQFF.

This clone was detected only once. The chain recombines TRBV14 with TRBJ1-1; D remains ambiguous. Germline V gives CDR1 SGHDN, CDR2 FVKESK. With 3 bases removed from V and 1 base from J, the gap between germline ends came to 9 bases. This CDR3 region has 14 residues. This CDR3 reads CASSHGLTNTEAFF. CDR3 nucleotide sequence: TGTGCCAGCAGCCACGGACTTACGAACACTGAAGCTTTCTTT. Full variable domain (remainder filled in from reference TRBV14 and TRBJ1-1): EAGVTQFPSHSVIEKGQTVTLRCDPISGHDNLYWYRRVMGKEIKFLLHFVKESKQDESGMPNNRFLAERTGGTYSTLKVQPAELEDSGVYFCASSHGLTNTEAFFGQGTRLTVV.

The J gene is TRBJ1-2, the V gene TRBV5-8; no reliable D call. CDR3 length: 13 residues. Trimming removed 4 bases at V and 7 bases at J, with 14 bases between. CDR1 is SGHTS and CDR2 is YDEGEE in the germline V gene. CDR3 residues: CASSLEIFLGYTF. The CDR3 nucleotides read TGTGCCAGCAGCCTTGAGATCTTTCTTGGCTACACCTTC.